Shown below are 12 T cell receptor beta chains from a single sample sequenced in a study of OX40 agonist ivuxolimab in advanced cancers. Some clones are missing from TCRdb's copy, which holds only in-frame ones; the method was immunoSEQ multiplex PCR. The sample consists of 100,000 to 150,000 clones, roughly 90% of them appearing once. The material sequenced was CD4+ or CD8+ T cells sorted from blood, taken in a trial of the OX40 agonist ivuxolimab. The source is an adult with an advanced solid tumor such as melanoma, head and neck, liver or kidney cancer.

The CDR3 region is CASSYWQGNNQPQHF. The CDR3 coding sequence is TGTGCCAGCAGTTACTGGCAGGGTAACAATCAGCCCCAGCATTTT. This chain connects TRBV6-5 to TRBJ1-5, with D possibly matching TRBD1 (5 bases). V lost 1 base and J 3 bases, leaving 10 bases between the germline ends. CDR1 MNHEY and CDR2 SVGAGI come from the germline V gene. The CDR3 spans 15 residues.

J is TRBJ2-1 and V is TRBV19; the D gene is possibly TRBD2 (6 bases). The CDR3 extends over 16 amino acids. The V end lost 5 bases, the J end lost 0 bases, and 14 bases lay between the germline ends. Germline V gene lookup returns CDR1 LNHDA and CDR2 SQIVND (reference sequence). The CDR3 sequence: CASSYSTGSSYNEQFF. CDR3 in DNA: TGTGCCAGTAGTTATTCCACCGGGAGCTCCTACAATGAGCAGTTCTTC.

The J gene is TRBJ2-5, the V gene TRBV28; 12 bases agree with TRBD1. Germline V gives CDR1 MDHEN, CDR2 SYDVKM. V lost 7 bases and J lost 5; bases outside the gene matches: 17. The length of the CDR3 is 18 residues. CDR3 in amino acids: CASIEALPGTGGAETQYF. CDR3 nucleotides: TGTGCCAGCATCGAAGCTCTCCCTGGGACAGGGGGCGCGGAGACCCAGTACTTC.

Concerning this clone: This sample also contains other DNA sequences that code for the same CDR3. The rearrangement uses TRBV18 and TRBJ2-3; D perhaps matches TRBD2 (5 bases). CDR3 size: 14 residues. Trimming removed 5 bases at V and 1 base at J, with 10 bases between. Germline V gene data show CDR1 as KGHSH and CDR2 as LQKENI. This CDR3 reads CASSTGGGTDTQYF. The CDR3 coding sequence is TGTGCCAGCTCAACCGGAGGCGGCACAGATACGCAGTATTTT.

The CDR3 DNA is TGCGCCAGCAGTGAGTCCAAACCGGGAGTACAAGAGACCCAGTACTTC. Translated: CASSESKPGVQETQYF. The chain recombines TRBV10-1 with TRBJ2-5; a weak D match, TRBD2 (6 bases). This CDR3 contains 16 residues. Germline V gene sequence: CDR1 WNHNN, CDR2 SYGVQD (reference sequence). V was cut by 0 bases and J by 2 bases, with 13 bases left in between.

The chain has TRBV19 and TRBJ1-2; 8 bases match TRBD1. The CDR3 loop spans 15 amino acids. With 3 bases clipped from V and 2 bases from J, the junction kept 5 bases outside the gene matches. Germline assignment: CDR1 LNHDA and CDR2 SQIVND (reference sequence). CDR3 sequence: CASSMGTGRNYGYTF. As DNA, the CDR3 is TGTGCCAGTAGTATGGGGACAGGCCGCAACTATGGCTACACCTTC.

The chain links TRBV5-1 to TRBJ2-1, with 9 bases fitting TRBD2. The CDR3 runs 14 residues. Trimming cost V 4 bases and J 3 bases; bases outside gene matches: 2. Germline lookup yields CDR1 SGHRS and CDR2 YFSETQ. CDR3 amino acids: CASSLTSGYNEQFF. CDR3 bases: TGCGCCAGCAGCCTGACTAGCGGCTACAATGAGCAGTTCTTC.

The V and J genes are TRBV6-4 and TRBJ2-5; D is perhaps TRBD2 (7 bases). Germline V gene lookup returns CDR1 MRHNA and CDR2 SNTAGT. The V and J ends lost 4 bases and 5 bases respectively, with 17 bases between them. The CDR3 spans 15 residues. CDR3: CASSVRGAVGETQYF. The CDR3 bases are TGTGCCAGCAGTGTTCGGGGGGCGGTCGGGGAGACCCAGTACTTC.

This chain uses TRBV5-1 with TRBJ1-2; 7 bases fit TRBD1. The CDR3 has 14 amino acids. Germline-derived CDR1 and CDR2 are SGHRS and YFSETQ. Trimming cost V 4 bases and J 2 bases; bases outside gene matches: 5. This chain's CDR3 is CASSIQGENYGYTF. The CDR3 nucleotides read TGCGCCAGCAGCATTCAGGGGGAGAACTATGGCTACACCTTC.

CDR3 protein: CASSETGVKNKNIQYF. In DNA, the CDR3 is TGTGCCAGCAGCGAAACAGGGGTTAAGAACAAAAACATTCAGTACTTC. The V and J genes are TRBV28 and TRBJ2-4, with 7 bases lining up with TRBD1. The CDR3 sequence is 16 residues long. From germline, CDR1 is MDHEN and CDR2 SYDVKM. V lost 6 bases, J lost 3 bases, and 11 bases stayed unmatched.

The CDR3 coding sequence is TGTGCCAGCAGCTTATTCGGGACAGCGTCCTACGAGCAGTACTTC. Residues: CASSLFGTASYEQYF. The chain couples TRBV7-9 to TRBJ2-7, with 7 bases matching TRBD1. Germline trimming cut 2 bases from V and 1 base from J; bases unmatched to any gene: 5. CDR1 and CDR2 (germline): SEHNR, FQNEAQ (reference sequence). CDR3 length equals 15 residues.

The chain joins TRBV28 to TRBJ1-1; TRBD1 aligns across 8 bases. The J segment lost 5 bases and the V segment lost 5 bases, leaving 10 bases of the junction unmatched. Germline CDR1 is MDHEN and CDR2 is SYDVKM. The CDR3 contains 15 residues. The CDR3 reads CASSPRQGRGTEAFF. CDR3 in DNA: TGTGCCAGCAGTCCAAGACAGGGGAGGGGAACTGAAGCTTTCTTT.